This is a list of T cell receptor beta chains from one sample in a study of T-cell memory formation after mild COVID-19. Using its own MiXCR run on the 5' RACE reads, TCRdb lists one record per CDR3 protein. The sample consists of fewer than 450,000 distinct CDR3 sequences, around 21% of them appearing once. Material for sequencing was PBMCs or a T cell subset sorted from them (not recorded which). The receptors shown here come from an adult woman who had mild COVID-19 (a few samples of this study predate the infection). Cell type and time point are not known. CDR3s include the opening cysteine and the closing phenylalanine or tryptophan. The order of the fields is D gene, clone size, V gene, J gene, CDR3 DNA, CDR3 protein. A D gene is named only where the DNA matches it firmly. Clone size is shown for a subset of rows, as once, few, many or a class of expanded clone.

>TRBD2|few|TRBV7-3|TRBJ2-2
TGTGCCAGCAGCCCAACTAGCGGGAGGGCCGGGGAGCTGTTTTTT
CASSPTSGRAGELFF
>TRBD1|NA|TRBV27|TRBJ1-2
TGTGCCAGCAGTTTCCTCGGACAGGGAAGCTTTAACTATGGCTACACCTTC
CASSFLGQGSFNYGYTF
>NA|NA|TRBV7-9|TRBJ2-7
TGTGCCAGCAGCTTAGTAGGGTACTTCTACGAGCAGTACTTC
CASSLVGYFYEQYF
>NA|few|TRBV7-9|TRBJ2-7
TGTGCCAGTCGACTGAGCGAGAGCTCCTACGAGCAGTACTTC
CASRLSESSYEQYF
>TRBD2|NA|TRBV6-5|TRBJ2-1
TGTGCCAGCAGCGAACCCCGGACTAGCGGGAGTAGCTCCTACAATGAGCAGTTCTTC
CASSEPRTSGSSSYNEQFF
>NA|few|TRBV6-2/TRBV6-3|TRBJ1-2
TGTGCCAGCAGTTACTCAGGAGGATCTAACTATGGCTACACCTTC
CASSYSGGSNYGYTF
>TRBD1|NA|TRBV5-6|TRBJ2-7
TGTGCCAGCAGCTTGTCCTGGGACAGCGGCTCCTACGAGCAGTACTTC
CASSLSWDSGSYEQYF
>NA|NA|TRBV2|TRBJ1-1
TGTGCCAGCAGTGCCAGGGTACTTGAAGCTTTCTTT
CASSARVLEAFF
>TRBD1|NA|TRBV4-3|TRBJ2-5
TGCGCCAGCAGCCAAGACAGGGGGCCGGAGACCCAGTACTTC
CASSQDRGPETQYF
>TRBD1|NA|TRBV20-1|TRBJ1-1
TGCAGTGCTTCCGGACAGGTCTACACTGAAGCTTTCTTT
CSASGQVYTEAFF
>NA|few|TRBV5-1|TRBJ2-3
TGCGCCAGCAGCCCCGGGGGCCCATCAGATACGCAGTATTTT
CASSPGGPSDTQYF
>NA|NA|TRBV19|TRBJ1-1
TGTGCCAGTAGTATACGTTTGAACACTGAAGCTTTCTTT
CASSIRLNTEAFF
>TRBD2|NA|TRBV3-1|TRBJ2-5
TGTGCCAGCAGCCTCAGGACTAGAGGGGAGACCCAGTACTTC
CASSLRTRGETQYF
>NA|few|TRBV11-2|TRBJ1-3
TGTGCCAGCAGCGACCGGACGTCCGGAAACACCATATATTTT
CASSDRTSGNTIYF
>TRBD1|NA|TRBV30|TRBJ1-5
TGTGCCTGGAAGGAGGGGGCAGGGCAGCCCCAGCATTTT
CAWKEGAGQPQHF
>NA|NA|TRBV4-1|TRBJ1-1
TGCGCCAGCAGCCAAGATCTTATCCGTATGAACACTGAAGCTTTCTTT
CASSQDLIRMNTEAFF
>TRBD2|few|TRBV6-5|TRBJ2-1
TGTGCCAGCAGTTACGCAACGCCGACTAGCGGGACGCAGTTCTTC
CASSYATPTSGTQFF
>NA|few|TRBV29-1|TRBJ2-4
TGCAGCGTTGAAGACGGACAAAGAACAGCCAAAAACATTCAGTACTTC
CSVEDGQRTAKNIQYF
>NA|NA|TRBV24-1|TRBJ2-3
TGTGCCACCTCTCCGGGACCCAACCTAGATACGCAGTATTTT
CATSPGPNLDTQYF
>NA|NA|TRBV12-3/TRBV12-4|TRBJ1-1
TGTGCCAGCAGATTATCGGGGGAAGCTTTCTTT
CASRLSGEAFF
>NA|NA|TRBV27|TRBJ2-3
TGTGCCAGCGGCCTGGGGGCGTCAGATACGCAGTATTTT
CASGLGASDTQYF
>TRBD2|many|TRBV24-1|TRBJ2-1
TGTGCCACCAGTGATACTACTAGCGGGAGGCGCAATGAGCAGTTCTTC
CATSDTTSGRRNEQFF
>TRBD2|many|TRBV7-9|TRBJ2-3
TGTGCCAGCAGCGGGCGGGGGAGCACAGATACGCAGTATTTT
CASSGRGSTDTQYF
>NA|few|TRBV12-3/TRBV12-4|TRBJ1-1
TGTGCCAGCAGTCTCTCCGGGACAACGAACACTGAAGCTTTCTTT
CASSLSGTTNTEAFF
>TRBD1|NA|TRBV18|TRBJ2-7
TGTGCCAGCTCACTCAGACAGGGTGGTACCTACGAGCAGTACTTC
CASSLRQGGTYEQYF
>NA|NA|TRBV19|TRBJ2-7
TGTGCCAGTACCCCATCGGGCAGCTTCTACGAGCAGTACTTC
CASTPSGSFYEQYF
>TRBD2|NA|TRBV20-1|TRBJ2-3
TGCAGTGCGACTTCTGGGACTAGCATCGCAGATACGCAGTATTTT
CSATSGTSIADTQYF
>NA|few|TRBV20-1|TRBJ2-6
TGCAGTGCTATTGCCGTGAATTCTGGGGCCAACGTCCTGACTTTC
CSAIAVNSGANVLTF
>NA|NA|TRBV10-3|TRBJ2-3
TGTGCCATCAGTGATACGCCGCCGGGGACACCAGCAGATACGCAGTATTTT
CAISDTPPGTPADTQYF
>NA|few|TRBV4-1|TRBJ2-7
TGCGCCAGCAGCCAAGAAAAGGGGTTCTACGAGCAGTACTTC
CASSQEKGFYEQYF
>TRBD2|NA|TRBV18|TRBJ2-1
TGTGCCAGCTCACCGACTAGCGATGAGCAGTTCTTC
CASSPTSDEQFF
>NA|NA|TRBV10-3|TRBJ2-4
TGTGCCATCAGTGAGTCTGCAGCTTTAGCCAAAAACATTCAGTACTTC
CAISESAALAKNIQYF